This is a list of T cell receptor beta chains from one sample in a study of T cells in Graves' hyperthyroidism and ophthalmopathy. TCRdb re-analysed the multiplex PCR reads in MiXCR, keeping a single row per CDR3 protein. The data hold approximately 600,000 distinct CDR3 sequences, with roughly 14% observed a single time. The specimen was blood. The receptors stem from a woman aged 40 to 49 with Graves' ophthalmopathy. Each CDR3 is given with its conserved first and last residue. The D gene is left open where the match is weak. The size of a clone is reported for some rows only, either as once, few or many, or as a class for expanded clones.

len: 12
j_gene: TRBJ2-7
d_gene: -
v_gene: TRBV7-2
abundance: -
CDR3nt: TGTGCCAGCAGACCCGAGGGTTACGAGCAGTACTTC
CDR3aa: CASRPEGYEQYF

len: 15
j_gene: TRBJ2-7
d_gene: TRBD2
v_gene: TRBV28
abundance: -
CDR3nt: TGTGCCAGCTGCCTGGTGTCTAGCGGGAGACACGAGCAGTACTTC
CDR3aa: CASCLVSSGRHEQYF

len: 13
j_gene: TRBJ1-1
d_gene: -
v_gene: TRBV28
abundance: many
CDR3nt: TGTGCCAGCATTTCTACTTTGGGCACTGAAGCTTTCTTT
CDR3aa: CASISTLGTEAFF

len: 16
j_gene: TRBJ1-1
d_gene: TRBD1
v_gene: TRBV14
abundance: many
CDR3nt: TGTGCCAGCAGCCTGAACAGGGGGCGAGGAATCACTGAAGCTTTCTTT
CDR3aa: CASSLNRGRGITEAFF

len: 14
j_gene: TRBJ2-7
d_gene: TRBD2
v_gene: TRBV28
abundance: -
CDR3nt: TGTGCCAGCAGTTTACCGGGAGGCTTCTACGAGCAGTACTTC
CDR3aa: CASSLPGGFYEQYF

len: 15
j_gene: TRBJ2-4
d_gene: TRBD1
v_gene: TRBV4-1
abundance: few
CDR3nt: TGCGCCAGCAGCCCTGGACAGGGGGGGTCGAACATTCAGTACTTC
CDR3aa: CASSPGQGGSNIQYF

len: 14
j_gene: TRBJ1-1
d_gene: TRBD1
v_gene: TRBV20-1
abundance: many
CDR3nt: TGCAGTGCCAGGAATGGACAGGGAGGGACTGAAGCTTTCTTT
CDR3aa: CSARNGQGGTEAFF

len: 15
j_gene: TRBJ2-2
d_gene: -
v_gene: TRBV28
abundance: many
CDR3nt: TGTGCCAGCAGTCCCGGGACACCGAACACCGGGGAGCTGTTTTTT
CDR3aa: CASSPGTPNTGELFF

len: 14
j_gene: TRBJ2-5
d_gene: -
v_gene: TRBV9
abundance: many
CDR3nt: TGTGCCAGCAGCGTAGGGCACTCGGGAGAGACCCAGTACTTC
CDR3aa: CASSVGHSGETQYF

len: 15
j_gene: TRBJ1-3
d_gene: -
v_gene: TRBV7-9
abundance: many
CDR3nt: TGTGCCAGCAGCTTAGCCCAGGGATCTGGAAACACCATATATTTT
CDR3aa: CASSLAQGSGNTIYF

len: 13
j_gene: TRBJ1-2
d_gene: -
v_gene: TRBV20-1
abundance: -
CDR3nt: TGCAGTGCTAGAATCGGTGGGGACTATGGCTACACCTTC
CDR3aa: CSARIGGDYGYTF

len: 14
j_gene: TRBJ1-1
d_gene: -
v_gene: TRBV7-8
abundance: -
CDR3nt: TGTGCCAGCAGCTTTGGGGAGGTTTATACTGAAGCTTTCTTT
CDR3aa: CASSFGEVYTEAFF

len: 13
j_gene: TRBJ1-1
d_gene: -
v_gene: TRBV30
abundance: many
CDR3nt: TGTGCCTGGAGTGTACGGGTAGGGGAAGTATCTTTCTTT
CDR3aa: CAWSVRVGEVSFF

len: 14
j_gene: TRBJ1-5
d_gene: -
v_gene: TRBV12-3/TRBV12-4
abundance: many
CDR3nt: TGTGCCAGCAGTTTGTCGGACAGTAATCAGCCCCAGCATTTT
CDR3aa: CASSLSDSNQPQHF

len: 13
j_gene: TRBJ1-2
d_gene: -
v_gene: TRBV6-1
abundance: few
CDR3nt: TGTGCCAGCAGTCCTAATTTGTACTATGGCTACACCTTC
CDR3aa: CASSPNLYYGYTF

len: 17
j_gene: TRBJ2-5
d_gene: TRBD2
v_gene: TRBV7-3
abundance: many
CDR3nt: TGTGCCAGCAGCTTAGGGACTAGCGGGGGGTTTGGTGAGACCCAGTACTTC
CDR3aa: CASSLGTSGGFGETQYF

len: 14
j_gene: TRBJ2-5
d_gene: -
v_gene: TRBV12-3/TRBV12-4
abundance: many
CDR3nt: TGTGCCAGCAGTTCTGGACCGAACCAAGAGACCCAGTACTTC
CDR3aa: CASSSGPNQETQYF

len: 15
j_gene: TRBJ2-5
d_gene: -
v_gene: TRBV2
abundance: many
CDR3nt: TGTGCCAGCAGTCCCGGACAGCTTGTTCAAGAGACCCAGTACTTC
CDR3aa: CASSPGQLVQETQYF

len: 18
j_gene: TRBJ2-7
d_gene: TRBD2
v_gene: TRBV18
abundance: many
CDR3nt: TGTGCCAGCTCACCAATCCCACTAGCGGGAGAACGGATGGGCTGGCAGTACTTC
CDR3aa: CASSPIPLAGERMGWQYF

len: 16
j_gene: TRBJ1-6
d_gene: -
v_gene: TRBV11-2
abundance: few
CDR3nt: TGTGCCAGCACCCTCAACCCCCCGCCCACTTATTCACCCCTCCACTTT
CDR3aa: CASTLNPPPTYSPLHF

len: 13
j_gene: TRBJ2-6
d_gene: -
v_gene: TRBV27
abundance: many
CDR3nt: TGTGCCAGCAGTTCAGCTGGGGCCAACGTCCTGACTTTC
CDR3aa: CASSSAGANVLTF

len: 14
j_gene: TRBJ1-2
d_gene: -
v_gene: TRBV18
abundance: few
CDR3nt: TGTGCCAGCTCACACGCGACGGGGATCTATGGCTACACCTTC
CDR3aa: CASSHATGIYGYTF

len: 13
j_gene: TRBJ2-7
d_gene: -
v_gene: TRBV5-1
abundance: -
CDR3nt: TGCGCCAGCAGCGGACAGCGTGCCTACGAGCAGTACTTC
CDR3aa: CASSGQRAYEQYF

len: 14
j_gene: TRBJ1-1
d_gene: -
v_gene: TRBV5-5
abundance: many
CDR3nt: TGTGCCAGCAGCCGCATCGACCTTAAGGCTGAAGCTTTCTTT
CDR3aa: CASSRIDLKAEAFF

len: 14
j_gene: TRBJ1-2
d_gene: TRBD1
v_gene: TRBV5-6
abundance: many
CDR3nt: TGTGCCAGCAGGCTAGGGACAGGGCCTCGCGGCTACACCTTC
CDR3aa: CASRLGTGPRGYTF

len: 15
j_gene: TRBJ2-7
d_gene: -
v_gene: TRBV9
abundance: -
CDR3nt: TGTGCCAGCAGCGTAGAGGTCGCGGGTTCCTACGAGCAGTACTTC
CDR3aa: CASSVEVAGSYEQYF

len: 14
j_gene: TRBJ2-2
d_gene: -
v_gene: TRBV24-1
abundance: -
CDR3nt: TGTGCCACCAGTGCCGCGTGGGGCACCGGGGAGCTGTTTTTT
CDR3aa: CATSAAWGTGELFF

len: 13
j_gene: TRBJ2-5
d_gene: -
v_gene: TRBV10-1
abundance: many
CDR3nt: TGCGCCAGCAGTGATGGGCGGGAAGAGACCCAGTACTTC
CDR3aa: CASSDGREETQYF

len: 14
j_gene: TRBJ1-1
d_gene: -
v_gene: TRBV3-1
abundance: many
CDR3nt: TGTGCCAGCAGCACAGACAGCCAGAACACTGAAGCTTTCTTT
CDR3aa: CASSTDSQNTEAFF

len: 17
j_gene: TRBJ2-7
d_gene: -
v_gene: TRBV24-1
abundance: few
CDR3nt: TGTGCCACCAGTGATGGGCCGTCTTCTTTCGGTCTCTACGAGCAGTACTTC
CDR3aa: CATSDGPSSFGLYEQYF

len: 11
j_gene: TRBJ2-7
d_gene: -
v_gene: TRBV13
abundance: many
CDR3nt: TGTGCCAGCAGCTTTAGACACGAGCAGTACTTC
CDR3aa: CASSFRHEQYF

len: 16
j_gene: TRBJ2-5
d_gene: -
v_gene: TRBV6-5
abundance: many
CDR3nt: TGTGCCAGCAGTTACCGTCGGCTATCCGTCAGGGAGACCCAGTACTTC
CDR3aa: CASSYRRLSVRETQYF

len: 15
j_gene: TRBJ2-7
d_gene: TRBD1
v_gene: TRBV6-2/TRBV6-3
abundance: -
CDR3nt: TGTGCCAGCAGTCGACAACGGGACAGCTCCTACGAGCAGTACTTC
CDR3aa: CASSRQRDSSYEQYF

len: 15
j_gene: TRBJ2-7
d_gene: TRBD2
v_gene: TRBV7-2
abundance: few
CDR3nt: TGTGCCAGCAGCCCGAGCGGGACCCTCCCTTACGAGCAGTACTTC
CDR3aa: CASSPSGTLPYEQYF

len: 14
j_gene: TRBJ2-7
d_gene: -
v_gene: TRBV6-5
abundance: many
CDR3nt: TGTGCCAGCAGCTACTCTCGGGGGGCTAACGAGCAGTACTTC
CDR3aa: CASSYSRGANEQYF

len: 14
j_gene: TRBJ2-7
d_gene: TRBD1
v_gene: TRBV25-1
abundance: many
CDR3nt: TGTGCCAGCAGTGCCGAGTTCAGGGGGCTCAAGCAGTACTTC
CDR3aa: CASSAEFRGLKQYF

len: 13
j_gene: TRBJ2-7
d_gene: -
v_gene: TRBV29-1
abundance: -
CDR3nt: TGCAGCGTTGACGGGGGTAACTCCTACGAGCAGTACTTC
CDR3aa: CSVDGGNSYEQYF

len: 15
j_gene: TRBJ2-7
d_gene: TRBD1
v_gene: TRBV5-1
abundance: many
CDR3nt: TGCGCCAGCAGCAGTAGGACAGGCGGAACCTACGAGCAGTACTTC
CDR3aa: CASSSRTGGTYEQYF

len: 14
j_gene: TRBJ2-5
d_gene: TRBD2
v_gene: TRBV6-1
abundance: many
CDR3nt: TGTGCCAGCAGTGAATCGTGGGGGGGGGAGACCCAGTACTTC
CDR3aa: CASSESWGGETQYF

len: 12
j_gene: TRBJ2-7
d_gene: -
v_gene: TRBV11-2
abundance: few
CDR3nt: TGTGCCAGCCCCGGGGGCACCTACGAGCAGTACTTC
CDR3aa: CASPGGTYEQYF

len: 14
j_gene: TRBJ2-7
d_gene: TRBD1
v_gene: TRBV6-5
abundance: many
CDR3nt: TGTGCCGGAAGAGGACAGGGGCGATCCTACGAGCAGTACTTC
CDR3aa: CAGRGQGRSYEQYF

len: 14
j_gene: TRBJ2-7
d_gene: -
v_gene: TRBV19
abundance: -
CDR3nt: TGTGCCAGTAGTAAGTCCAGGGGCGGCTACGAGCAGTACTTC
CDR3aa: CASSKSRGGYEQYF

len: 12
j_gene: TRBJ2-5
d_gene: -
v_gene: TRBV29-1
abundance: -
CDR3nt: TGCAGCGTTGCCCGGGAGTGGGAGACCCAGTACTTC
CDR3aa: CSVAREWETQYF

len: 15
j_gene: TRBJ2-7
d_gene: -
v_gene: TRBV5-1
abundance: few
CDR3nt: TGCGCCAGCAGCTTGGTGACACCCCGGGTCTACGAGCAGTACTTC
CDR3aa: CASSLVTPRVYEQYF

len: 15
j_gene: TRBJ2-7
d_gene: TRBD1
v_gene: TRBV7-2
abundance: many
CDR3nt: TGTGCCAGCAGCGCTAGGGGGCCGACAGGGAATGAGCAGTACTTC
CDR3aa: CASSARGPTGNEQYF

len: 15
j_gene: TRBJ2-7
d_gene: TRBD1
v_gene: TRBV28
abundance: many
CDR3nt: TGTGCCAGCAGTCAAGGGGGCGCCGATTTCTACGAGCAGTACTTC
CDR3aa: CASSQGGADFYEQYF

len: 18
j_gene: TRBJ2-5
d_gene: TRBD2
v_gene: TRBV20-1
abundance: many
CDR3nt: TGCAGTGCTAGAGAAACCCGAAATAGCGGGAGGACTCAAGAGACCCAGTACTTC
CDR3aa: CSARETRNSGRTQETQYF

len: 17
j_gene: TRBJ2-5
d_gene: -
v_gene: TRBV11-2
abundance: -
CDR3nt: TGTGCCAGCAGCCCCCGAAAGGGAGGGGGCTGGCAAGAGACCCAGTACTTC
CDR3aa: CASSPRKGGGWQETQYF

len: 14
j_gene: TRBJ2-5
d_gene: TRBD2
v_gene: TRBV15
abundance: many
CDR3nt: TGTGCCACCAGCCGTCCGCAGGTCCGGGAGGCCCAGTACTTC
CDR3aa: CATSRPQVREAQYF

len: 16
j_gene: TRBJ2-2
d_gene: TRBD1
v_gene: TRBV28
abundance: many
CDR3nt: TGTGCCAGCAGTTTATTAGGACAGGGAAACACCGGGGAGCTGTTTTTT
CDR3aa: CASSLLGQGNTGELFF

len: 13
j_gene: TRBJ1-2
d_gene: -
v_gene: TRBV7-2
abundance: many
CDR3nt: TGTGCCAGCAGCTTAGTGGATGCGGGAGGCTACACCTTC
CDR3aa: CASSLVDAGGYTF

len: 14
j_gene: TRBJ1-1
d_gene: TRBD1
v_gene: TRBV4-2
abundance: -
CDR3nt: TGTGCCAGCAGCCAAGCAGGGGGCTTTACTGAAGCTTTCTTT
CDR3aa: CASSQAGGFTEAFF

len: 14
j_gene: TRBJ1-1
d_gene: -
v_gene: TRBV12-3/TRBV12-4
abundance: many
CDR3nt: TGTGCCAGCAGTCGGCCAGGAGGAAACACTGAAGCTTTCTTT
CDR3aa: CASSRPGGNTEAFF

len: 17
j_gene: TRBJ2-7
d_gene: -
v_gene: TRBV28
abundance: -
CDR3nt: TGTGCCAGCAGCTGGGGCATTGATGGGATTAGCTCCTACGAGCAGTACTTC
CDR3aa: CASSWGIDGISSYEQYF